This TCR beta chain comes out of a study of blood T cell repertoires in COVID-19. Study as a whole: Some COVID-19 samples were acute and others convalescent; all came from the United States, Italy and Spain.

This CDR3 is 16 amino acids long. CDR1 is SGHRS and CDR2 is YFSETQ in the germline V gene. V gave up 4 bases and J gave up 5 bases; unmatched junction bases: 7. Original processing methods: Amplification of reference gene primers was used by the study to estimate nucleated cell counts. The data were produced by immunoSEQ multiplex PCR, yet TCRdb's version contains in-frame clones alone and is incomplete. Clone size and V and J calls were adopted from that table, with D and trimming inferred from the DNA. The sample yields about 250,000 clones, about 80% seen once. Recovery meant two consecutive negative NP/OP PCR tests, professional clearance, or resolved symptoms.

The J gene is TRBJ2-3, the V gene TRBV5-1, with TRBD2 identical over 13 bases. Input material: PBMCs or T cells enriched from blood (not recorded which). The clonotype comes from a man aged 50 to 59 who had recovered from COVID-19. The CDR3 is CASSRTSGGAIDTQYF. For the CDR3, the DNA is TGCGCCAGCAGCAGAACTAGCGGGGGGGCCATAGATACGCAGTATTTT.